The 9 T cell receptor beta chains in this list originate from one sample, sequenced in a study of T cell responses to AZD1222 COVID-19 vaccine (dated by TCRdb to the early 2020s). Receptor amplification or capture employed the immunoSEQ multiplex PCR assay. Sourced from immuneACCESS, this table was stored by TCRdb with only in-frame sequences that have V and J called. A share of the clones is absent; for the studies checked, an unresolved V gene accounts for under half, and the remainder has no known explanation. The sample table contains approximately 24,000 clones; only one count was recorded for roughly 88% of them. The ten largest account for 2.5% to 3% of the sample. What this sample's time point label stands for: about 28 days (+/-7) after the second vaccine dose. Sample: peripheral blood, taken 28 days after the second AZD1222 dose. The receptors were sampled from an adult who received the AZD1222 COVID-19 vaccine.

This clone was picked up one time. CDR3 loop: CASSPLPDRGGYTF. CDR3 nucleotide sequence: TGTGCCAGCTCACCCTTACCTGACAGGGGAGGCTACACCTTC. The J gene is TRBJ1-2, the V gene TRBV18; 8 nucleotides match TRBD1. After removal of 3 bases from V and 8 bases from J, the junction contained 8 bases not matched to a gene. Germline assignment: CDR1 KGHSH and CDR2 LQKENI. The CDR3 length is 14 residues.

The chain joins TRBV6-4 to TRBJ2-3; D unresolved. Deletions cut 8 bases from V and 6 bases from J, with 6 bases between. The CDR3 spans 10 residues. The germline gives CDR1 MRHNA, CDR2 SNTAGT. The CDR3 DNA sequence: TGTGCCAGCTGTTGTGATACGCAGTATTTT. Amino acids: CASCCDTQYF.

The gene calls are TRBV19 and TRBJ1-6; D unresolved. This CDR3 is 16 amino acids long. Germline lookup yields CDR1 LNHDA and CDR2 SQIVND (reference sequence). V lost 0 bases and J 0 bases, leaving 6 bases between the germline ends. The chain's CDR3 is CASSIDGSSYNSPLHF. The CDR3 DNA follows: TGTGCCAGTAGTATAGACGGGAGCTCCTATAATTCACCCCTCCACTTT.

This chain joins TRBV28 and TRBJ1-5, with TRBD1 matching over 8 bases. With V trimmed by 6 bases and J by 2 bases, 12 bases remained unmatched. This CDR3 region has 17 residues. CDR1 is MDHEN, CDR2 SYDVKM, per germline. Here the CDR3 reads CASSAGTGVIGNQPQHF. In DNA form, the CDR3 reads TGTGCCAGCAGCGCAGGGACAGGCGTCATCGGCAATCAGCCCCAGCATTTT.

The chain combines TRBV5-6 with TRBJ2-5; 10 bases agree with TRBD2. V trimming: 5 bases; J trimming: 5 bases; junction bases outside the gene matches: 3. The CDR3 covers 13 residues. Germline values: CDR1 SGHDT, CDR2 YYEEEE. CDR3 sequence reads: CASSTSGVETQYF. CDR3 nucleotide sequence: TGTGCCAGCAGTACTAGCGGGGTTGAGACCCAGTACTTC.

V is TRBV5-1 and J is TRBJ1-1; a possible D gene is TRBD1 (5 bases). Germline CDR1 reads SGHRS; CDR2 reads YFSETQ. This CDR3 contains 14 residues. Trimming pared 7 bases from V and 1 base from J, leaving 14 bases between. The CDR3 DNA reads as TGCGCCAGCTGCTCCTACGGGGGGAACACTGAAGCTTTCTTT. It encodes CASCSYGGNTEAFF.

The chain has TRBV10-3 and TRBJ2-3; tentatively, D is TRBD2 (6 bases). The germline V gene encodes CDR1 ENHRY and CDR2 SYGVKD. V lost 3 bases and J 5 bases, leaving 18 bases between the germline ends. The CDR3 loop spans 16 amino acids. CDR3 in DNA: TGTGCCATCAGTGACCCTACCGTAGCGGCGAAAGATACGCAGTATTTT. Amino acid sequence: CAISDPTVAAKDTQYF.

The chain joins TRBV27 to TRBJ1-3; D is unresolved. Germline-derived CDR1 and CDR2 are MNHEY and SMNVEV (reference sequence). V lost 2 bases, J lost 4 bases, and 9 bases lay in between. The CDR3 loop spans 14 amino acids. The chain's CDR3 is CASSLVPGGNTIYF. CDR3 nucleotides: TGTGCCAGCAGTTTAGTCCCGGGGGGAAACACCATATATTTT.

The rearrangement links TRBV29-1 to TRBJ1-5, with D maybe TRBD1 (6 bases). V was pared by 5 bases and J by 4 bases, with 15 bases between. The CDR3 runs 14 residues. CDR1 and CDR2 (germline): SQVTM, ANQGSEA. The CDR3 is CSVFVGGPNQPQHF. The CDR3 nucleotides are TGCAGCGTTTTTGTGGGGGGCCCAAATCAGCCCCAGCATTTT.